This TCR beta chain was identified in a study of cytomegalovirus exposure and HLA in healthy donors. Study-wide background: From donors who were HLA-typed, an early data release held around 85 million unique TCRs.

Healthy people donating bone marrow made up the donors. This CDR3 contains 15 residues. The ends were cut back, 1 base at V and 0 bases at J, with 7 bases in the middle. Germline CDR1 reads KGHSH; CDR2 reads LQKENI. The PCR contained 60 Vbeta and 13 Jbeta primers. TCRdb's table, derived via immunoSEQ multiplex PCR, lists solely in-frame clones and lacks some. The table lists approximately 130,000 clones, about 80% of them singletons. The rearrangement uses TRBV18 and TRBJ2-1; D remains ambiguous. This sequence was found in a man aged 45-65 years in good health and CMV-seronegative. The sample was PBMCs. CDR3 sequence reads: CASSPLESSYNEQFF. In DNA, the CDR3 is TGTGCCAGCTCACCACTGGAGAGCTCCTACAATGAGCAGTTCTTC.